This TCR beta chain emerged from a study of circulating tumor DNA in untreated peripheral T-cell lymphoma. V lost 10 bases, J lost 0 bases, and 4 bases stayed unmatched. CDR1 ENHRY and CDR2 SYGVKD come from the germline V gene. CDR3 length: 14 amino acids. Of note for this clone: Its cognate antigen is unknown.

Tumor tissue was collected at baseline, before treatment began. Data came from immunoSEQ multiplex PCR; TCRdb stores just in-frame clones and leaves some out. The sample yields about 10,000 clones, under 80% seen once. The study, taken as a whole, reports: Baseline tissues yielded about 89% and baseline serum 65% to 70% tumor-specific clonotype detection.

The TCR was taken from a human donor with peripheral T-cell lymphoma. The J gene is TRBJ2-1, the V gene TRBV10-3; 9 bases map to TRBD2. The specimen was tumor tissue. Here the CDR3 DNA reads TGTGCCAGCTTAGCGGGGGACTCCTACAATGAGCAGTTCTTC. Its translation is CASLAGDSYNEQFF.